These T cell receptor beta chains were read from a single sample in a study of cytomegalovirus exposure and HLA in healthy donors. Assay used: immunoSEQ multiplex PCR; TCRdb lists only in-frame clones, some missing. The sample yields about 58,000 clones, around nine tenths seen once. The source material was PBMCs. These receptors were obtained from a man aged 18 to 29 in good health and CMV-seronegative. The CDR3 runs from the conserved cysteine through the conserved F or W. Each record gives: J gene, clone size, D gene, V gene, CDR3 length, CDR3 protein, CDR3 DNA. The D gene is left open where the match is weak. Only part of the rows carry a size: once, few, many, or a class if the clone is expanded.

>TRBJ1-1|NA|NA|TRBV27|15
CASSLGRGINTEAFF
TGTGCCAGCAGTTTGGGGAGGGGGATTAACACTGAAGCTTTCTTT
>TRBJ2-7|NA|TRBD1|TRBV5-1|14
CASSLDSDRGVKYF
TGCGCCAGCAGCTTGGATTCGGACAGGGGGGTTAAGTACTTC
>TRBJ2-1|once|NA|TRBV4-1|14
CASSQGLWTNEQFF
TGCGCCAGCAGCCAGGGGCTATGGACCAATGAGCAGTTCTTC
>TRBJ2-4|NA|TRBD2|TRBV28|15
CASSSEGGGKNIQYF
TGTGCCAGCAGTTCGGAGGGCGGGGGCAAAAACATTCAGTACTTC
>TRBJ2-7|NA|TRBD1|TRBV6-1|15
CASSEGTGGAYEQYF
TGTGCCAGCAGTGAAGGGACAGGGGGCGCCTACGAGCAGTACTTC
>TRBJ1-1|NA|NA|TRBV19|13
CASSIRYRAEAFF
TGTGCCAGTAGTATACGCTACAGGGCTGAAGCTTTCTTT
>TRBJ1-1|once|NA|TRBV5-1|15
CASSQGGGGNTEAFF
TGCGCCAGCAGCCAAGGCGGAGGAGGCAACACTGAAGCTTTCTTT
>TRBJ1-2|NA|NA|TRBV28|11
CASSSTYGYTF
TGTGCCAGCAGTTCCACATATGGCTACACCTTC
>TRBJ2-3|NA|TRBD2|TRBV11-2|16
CASSLERTSGIDTQYF
TGTGCCAGCAGCTTAGAGAGGACTAGCGGGATAGATACGCAGTATTTT
>TRBJ2-3|NA|NA|TRBV18|15
CASSPWQDSTDTQYF
TGTGCCAGCTCACCTTGGCAGGATAGCACAGATACGCAGTATTTT
>TRBJ2-7|NA|TRBD2|TRBV11-2|13
CASSASGSGEQYF
TGTGCCAGCAGCGCTAGCGGGAGTGGGGAGCAGTACTTC
>TRBJ1-1|NA|NA|TRBV13|14
CASSFGGRGTEAFF
TGTGCCAGCAGCTTTGGGGGCCGCGGCACTGAAGCTTTCTTT
>TRBJ2-5|NA|NA|TRBV21-1|15
CASSKAAGARETQYF
TGTGCCAGCAGCAAAGCGGCAGGGGCGAGAGAGACCCAGTACTTC
>TRBJ2-5|NA|NA|TRBV7-2|13
CASSLSWQETQYF
TGTGCCAGCAGCCTAAGTTGGCAAGAGACCCAGTACTTC
>TRBJ2-5|once|TRBD2|TRBV5-6|18
CASSLYSGLAGTGETQYF
TGTGCCAGCAGCTTGTACAGCGGACTAGCGGGGACGGGGGAGACCCAGTACTTC
>TRBJ2-7|NA|NA|TRBV4-1|13
CASSQAGSYEQYF
TGCGCCAGCAGCCAAGCCGGGAGCTACGAGCAGTACTTC
>TRBJ2-7|NA|TRBD1|TRBV2|13
CASSESTGVEQYF
TGTGCCAGCAGTGAAAGTACAGGGGTTGAGCAGTACTTC
>TRBJ1-4|NA|TRBD1|TRBV27|18
CASSFSGTGAAANEKLFF
TGTGCCAGCAGTTTCTCAGGGACAGGGGCTGCAGCTAATGAAAAACTGTTTTTT
>TRBJ1-2|once|TRBD1|TRBV4-1|16
CASSQPSDREFYGYTF
TGCGCCAGCAGCCAACCGTCGGACAGGGAGTTTTATGGCTACACCTTC
>TRBJ2-2|NA|TRBD1|TRBV5-3|15
CARSGDRVRTGELFF
TGTGCCAGAAGCGGGGACAGGGTTCGGACCGGGGAGCTGTTTTTT
>TRBJ2-3|NA|NA|TRBV11-3|14
CASSPGGGTDTQYF
TGTGCCAGCAGCCCGGGGGGCGGTACAGATACGCAGTATTTT
>TRBJ2-3|NA|TRBD2|TRBV28|17
CASSSRTSGRFPDTQYF
TGTGCCAGCAGTTCGAGGACTAGCGGGAGGTTCCCAGATACGCAGTATTTT
>TRBJ2-7|NA|TRBD2|TRBV7-9|15
CASSLGSSGSYEQYF
TGTGCCAGCAGCTTAGGGTCTAGCGGGAGCTACGAGCAGTACTTC
>TRBJ2-7|NA|NA|TRBV4-1|14
CASSSSTGTYEQYF
TGCGCCAGCAGCAGTTCCACAGGTACCTACGAGCAGTACTTC
>TRBJ2-7|NA|NA|TRBV27|14
CASSGLRVGSEQYF
TGTGCCAGCAGTGGCCTGAGGGTGGGTTCAGAGCAGTACTTC
>TRBJ2-7|NA|TRBD2|TRBV27|16
CASSVRLAGASYEQYF
TGTGCCAGCAGTGTGCGACTAGCGGGAGCCTCCTACGAGCAGTACTTC
>TRBJ2-1|NA|TRBD1|TRBV27|14
CASSSTGQYNEQFF
TGTGCCAGCAGTTCGACGGGACAGTACAATGAGCAGTTCTTC
>TRBJ1-1|NA|NA|TRBV29-1|13
CSVQLHEDTEAFF
TGCAGCGTTCAGCTTCATGAGGACACTGAAGCTTTCTTT
>TRBJ2-1|once|TRBD1|TRBV4-3|15
CASSLEDRAYNEQFF
TGCGCCAGCAGCCTGGAGGACAGGGCCTACAATGAGCAGTTCTTC